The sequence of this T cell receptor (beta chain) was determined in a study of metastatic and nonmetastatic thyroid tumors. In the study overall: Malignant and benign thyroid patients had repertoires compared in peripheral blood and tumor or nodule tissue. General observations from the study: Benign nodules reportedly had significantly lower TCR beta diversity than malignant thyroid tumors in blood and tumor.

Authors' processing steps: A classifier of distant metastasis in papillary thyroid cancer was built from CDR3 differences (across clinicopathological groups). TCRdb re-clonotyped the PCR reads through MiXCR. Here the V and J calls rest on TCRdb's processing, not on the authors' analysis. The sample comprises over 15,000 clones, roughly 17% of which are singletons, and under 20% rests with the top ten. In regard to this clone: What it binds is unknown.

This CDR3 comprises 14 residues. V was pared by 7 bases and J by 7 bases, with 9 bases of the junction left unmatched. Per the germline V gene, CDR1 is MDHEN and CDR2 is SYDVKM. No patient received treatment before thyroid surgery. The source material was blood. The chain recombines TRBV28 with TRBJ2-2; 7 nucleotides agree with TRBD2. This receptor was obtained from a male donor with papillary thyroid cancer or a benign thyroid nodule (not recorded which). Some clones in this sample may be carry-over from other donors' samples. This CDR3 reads CASKSTSSHGELFF. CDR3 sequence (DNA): TGTGCCAGCAAATCGACTAGCTCTCACGGGGAGCTGTTTTTT.